Below are 23 T cell receptor beta chains sequenced from a single sample in a study of T cell repertoires in cytomegalovirus infection. One entry per CDR3 protein results from TCRdb running MiXCR on the reads. The table has 90,000 to 120,000 distinct CDR3 sequences, roughly 39% seen once. What these receptors recognize is not known. The sample consisted of CD8+ T cells from cultured PBMCs, taken from culture after CMV antigen stimulation. The source of these receptors is a human donor in good health (CMV status not recorded). Some clones in this sample may be carry-over from other donors' samples.

The V and J genes are TRBV28 and TRBJ2-2; TRBD1 aligns across 7 bases. The CDR3 covers 15 residues. The germline V gene encodes CDR1 MDHEN and CDR2 SYDVKM. Germline trimming cut 5 bases from V and 4 bases from J; bases unmatched to any gene: 7. In DNA form, the CDR3 reads TGTGCCAGCAGTGACCGGGACAGAAGCACCGGGGAGCTGTTTTTT. Translation gives CASSDRDRSTGELFF.

V is TRBV6-5 and J is TRBJ1-5; D remains unclear. Trimming took off 0 bases at V and 8 bases at J, with 11 bases between the two ends. Germline V gene sequence: CDR1 MNHEY, CDR2 SVGAGI. This CDR3 is 14 amino acids long. The CDR3 reads CASSYSGNTEPQHF. Written as DNA, the CDR3 is TGTGCCAGCAGTTACTCCGGAAATACGGAGCCCCAGCATTTT.

This chain connects TRBV29-1 to TRBJ1-1, with D perhaps matching TRBD1 (6 bases). Between the trimmed V and J ends, which lost 5 bases and 4 bases, there was a span of 17 bases. This CDR3 comprises 14 residues. From germline, CDR1 is SQVTM and CDR2 ANQGSEA. DNA of the CDR3: TGCAGCGTTCCCAACCCAGAGGGGGGCACTGAAGCTTTCTTT. Its protein product is CSVPNPEGGTEAFF. Supplemented by reference TRBV29-1 and TRBJ1-1, the full variable domain reads SAVISQKPSRDICQRGTSLTIQCQVDSQVTMMFWYRQQPGQSLTLIATANQGSEATYESGFVIDKFPISRPNLTFSTLTVSNMSPEDSSIYLCSVPNPEGGTEAFFGQGTRLTVV.

The V and J genes are TRBV2 and TRBJ1-1; D not resolved. From germline, CDR1 is SNHLY and CDR2 FYNNEI. The ends were cut back, 7 bases at V and 5 bases at J, with 14 bases in the middle. The CDR3 sequence is 13 residues long. The CDR3 region has the DNA TGTGCCAGCAAAGAGTGGCGCGGGACTGAAGCTTTCTTT. Translation gives CASKEWRGTEAFF.

This clonotype has more than one count but fewer than ten. The V call is TRBV7-6, the J call TRBJ1-5, with a weak D call TRBD1 (6 bases). V lost 5 bases and J lost 14, with 19 bases in between. The CDR3 totals 13 residues. From germline, CDR1 is SGHVS and CDR2 FNYEAQ. This CDR3 reads CASSGGGQTGKHF. CDR3 in DNA: TGTGCCAGCAGCGGGGGGGGGCAGACCGGAAAGCATTTT. Full variable domain (missing parts from reference TRBV7-6 and TRBJ1-5): GAGVSQSPRYKVTKRGQDVALRCDPISGHVSLYWYRQALGQGPEFLTYFNYEAQQDKSGLPNDRFSAERPEGSISTLTIQRTEQRDSAMYRCASSGGGQTGKHFGDGTRLSIL.

The rearrangement joins TRBV10-3 to TRBJ2-5, with 10 bases identical to TRBD1. The V segment lost 0 bases and the J segment 0 bases; nucleotides outside the gene matches: 4. This CDR3 contains 17 residues. The V gene's germline CDR1 is ENHRY and CDR2 SYGVKD. CDR3 nucleotide sequence: TGTGCCATCAGTGAGTCATTGGACAGGGGGGACCAAGAGACCCAGTACTTC. The encoded protein is CAISESLDRGDQETQYF.

The rearrangement joins TRBV5-1 to TRBJ2-3; 7 bases line up with TRBD1. CDR1 is SGHRS, CDR2 YFSETQ, per germline. The CDR3 spans 17 residues. V was pared by 4 bases and J by 2 bases, with 13 bases of the junction left unmatched. The CDR3 DNA reads TGCGCCAGCAGCCCCTATCCAGGGGGAAGGGACACAGATACGCAGTATTTT. Its protein is CASSPYPGGRDTDTQYF.

This clonotype was observed many times. V and J are TRBV30 and TRBJ1-1; a weak D match, TRBD1 (5 bases). V gave up 6 bases and J gave up 5 bases, with 13 bases separating them. There are 12 residues in the CDR3. Germline lookup yields CDR1 GTSNPN and CDR2 SVGIG (reference sequence). The CDR3 DNA follows: TGTGCCTGCCCCGGGACGGGTACTGAAGCTTTCTTT. Protein product: CACPGTGTEAFF.

The chain couples TRBV20-1 to TRBJ2-2; a possible D gene is TRBD1 (5 bases). The CDR3 has 13 residues. V gave up 7 bases and J gave up 5 bases, with 14 bases separating them. In germline, CDR1 is DFQATT, CDR2 SNEGSKA (reference sequence). CDR3 in amino acids: CSGYMTETGELFF. The CDR3 bases are TGCAGTGGCTACATGACAGAGACCGGGGAGCTGTTTTTT.

The V gene is TRBV12-3 or TRBV12-4, the J gene TRBJ2-1; TRBD2 matches at 12 bases. J was trimmed by 3 bases and V by 6 bases; bases with no gene match: 6. CDR3 length: 16 residues. DNA of the CDR3: TGTGCCAGCAGACGACTAGCGGGGGAGGACTACAATGAGCAGTTCTTC. Translating it yields CASRRLAGEDYNEQFF.

This clonotype was counted only a few times. The chain uses TRBV28 and TRBJ2-1; 8 positions match TRBD2. Germline V gives CDR1 MDHEN, CDR2 SYDVKM. The CDR3 runs 14 residues. The trim removed 7 bases at V and 6 bases at J, leaving 8 bases unmatched. The CDR3 sequence: CASIGGGTLNEQFF. The CDR3 nucleotides read TGTGCCAGCATCGGCGGGGGGACCCTCAATGAGCAGTTCTTC.

This clonotype came up many times. The J gene is TRBJ2-7, the V gene TRBV12-3 or TRBV12-4; D perhaps matches TRBD1 (6 bases). V lost 5 bases, J lost 4 bases, and 12 bases lay in between. The CDR3 spans 13 residues. CDR3 in DNA: TGTGCCAGCAGTACGACAGGATTATACGAGCAGTACTTC. It specifies CASSTTGLYEQYF.

This sequence joins TRBV20-1 and TRBJ2-3; 9 nucleotides align to TRBD2. V lost 3 bases, J lost 2 bases, and 9 bases stayed unmatched. Germline assignment: CDR1 DFQATT and CDR2 SNEGSKA (reference sequence). The CDR3 has 16 residues. The CDR3 is CSASPYAGGFTDTQYF. In DNA form, the CDR3 reads TGCAGTGCTAGCCCTTACGCGGGGGGGTTCACAGATACGCAGTATTTT.

V gene TRBV7-2 combines with J gene TRBJ2-3, with D possibly TRBD2 on 6 matching bases. Per germline, CDR1 SGHTA and CDR2 FQGNSA. V lost 6 bases, J lost 0 bases, and 13 bases lay in between. The CDR3 loop spans 15 amino acids. DNA of the CDR3: TGTGCCAGCAGTCCCGGGACTCTCAGCACAGATACGCAGTATTTT. This translates into CASSPGTLSTDTQYF.

This sequence joins TRBV27 and TRBJ2-3; 7 positions match TRBD2. J was trimmed by 5 bases and V by 6 bases; bases with no gene match: 14. CDR3 size: 16 residues. The germline CDR1 and CDR2 sequences are MNHEY and SMNVEV (reference sequence). The DNA for the CDR3 is TGTGCCAGCAGACGGAGTGGTGGCGGGGGTGTAGATACGCAGTATTTT. Its protein is CASRRSGGGGVDTQYF.

J is TRBJ2-7 and V is TRBV6-6; D gene unclear. The CDR3 runs to 12 residues. In germline, CDR1 is MNHNY, CDR2 SVGAGI (reference sequence). V was shortened by 2 bases and J by 5 bases, with 7 bases between the two germline ends. The CDR3 reads CASSYVAHEQYF. CDR3 sequence (DNA): TGTGCCAGCAGTTACGTGGCCCACGAGCAGTACTTC.

This clonotype was seen more than once but under ten times. The chain joins TRBV11-2 to TRBJ2-2, with 8 bases fitting TRBD2. The CDR3 runs 17 residues. The trim removed 1 base at V and 4 bases at J, leaving 8 bases unmatched. Germline loops: CDR1 SGHAT, CDR2 FQNNGV. In DNA, the CDR3 is TGTGCCAGCAGCTTAGGAGCCCTAGCGGGCCCCACCGGGGAGCTGTTTTTT. Its protein is CASSLGALAGPTGELFF.

In this sample, this clonotype turned up once. V and J are TRBV7-2 and TRBJ2-7, with D possibly being TRBD1 (6 bases). Germline V CDR1 and CDR2: SGHTA, FQGNSA. Trimming took off 11 bases at V and 0 bases at J, with 11 bases between the two ends. The CDR3 is made up of 12 amino acids. This chain's CDR3 is CASRGASYEQYF. The CDR3 nucleotides are TGTGCCTCCAGGGGCGCCTCCTACGAGCAGTACTTC. Combining the CDR3 with reference TRBV7-2 and TRBJ2-7 gives the whole variable domain GAGVSQSPSNKVTEKGKDVELRCDPISGHTALYWYRQSLGQGLEFLIYFQGNSAPDKSGLPSDRFSAERTGGSVSTLTIQRTQQEDSAVYLCASRGASYEQYFGPGTRLTVT.

The chain combines TRBV7-6 with TRBJ1-2; D is uncertain. CDR3 size: 14 residues. V was clipped by 6 bases and J by 7 bases, with 18 bases between them. The germline V gene encodes CDR1 SGHVS and CDR2 FNYEAQ. Written as DNA, the CDR3 is TGTGCCAGCAGTACTAATCGTGAGGGCCTTGGCTACACCTTC. Translated, it gives CASSTNREGLGYTF.

This chain connects TRBV4-3 to TRBJ1-6; 8 bases agree with TRBD1. Germline CDR1 and CDR2: LGHNA and YSLEER. The J segment lost 11 bases and the V segment lost 4 bases, leaving 13 bases of the junction unmatched. The CDR3 is made up of 16 amino acids. In nucleotides, the CDR3 is TGCGCCAGCAGCCGGACATGGACAGGGTCAGTGGCACCCCTCCACTTT. Translation: CASSRTWTGSVAPLHF.

The V gene is TRBV2, the J gene TRBJ2-3; 11 bases match TRBD2. The J segment lost 4 bases and the V segment lost 4 bases, leaving 4 bases of the junction unmatched. Germline lookup yields CDR1 SNHLY and CDR2 FYNNEI. The CDR3 totals 15 residues. The CDR3 loop is CASSGGSGGADTQYF. CDR3 bases: TGTGCCAGCAGTGGGGGTAGCGGGGGGGCAGATACGCAGTATTTT.

This clonotype was counted between two and nine times. The chain joins TRBV2 to TRBJ2-5; possibly TRBD1 or TRBD2 for D (5 bases each). CDR1 is SNHLY, CDR2 FYNNEI, per germline. Deletions cut 6 bases from V and 1 base from J, with 12 bases between. The CDR3 is 14 amino acids. CDR3 sequence reads: CASSFLGPQETQYF. The DNA for the CDR3 is TGTGCCAGCAGCTTCTTGGGACCCCAAGAGACCCAGTACTTC.

The V gene is TRBV27, the J gene TRBJ1-1, with 8 bases lining up with TRBD1. This CDR3 spans 15 amino acids. The germline V gene encodes CDR1 MNHEY and CDR2 SMNVEV (reference sequence). The ends lost 4 bases at V and 11 bases at J; junction bases unmatched: 15. The CDR3 sequence is CASSSLLDAQGAAFF. DNA for the CDR3: TGTGCCAGCAGTTCCCTTCTCGATGCGCAGGGGGCTGCTTTCTTT.